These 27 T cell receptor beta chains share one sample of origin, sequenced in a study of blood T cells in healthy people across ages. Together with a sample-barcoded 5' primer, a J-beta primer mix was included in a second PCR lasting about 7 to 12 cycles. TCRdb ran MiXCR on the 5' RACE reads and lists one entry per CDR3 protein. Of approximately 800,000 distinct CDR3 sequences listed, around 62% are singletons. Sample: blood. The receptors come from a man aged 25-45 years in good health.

The DNA for the CDR3 is TGCAGCGCCGTTCCGGGCCTGGGGACCGGGGAGCTGTTTTTT. Translating gives CSAVPGLGTGELFF. The J gene is TRBJ2-2, the V gene TRBV29-1; D is ambiguous. The germline V and J ends were trimmed by 7 bases and 5 bases, with 17 bases remaining between them. The germline CDR1 and CDR2 sequences are SQVTM and ANQGSEA. The CDR3 loop spans 14 amino acids.

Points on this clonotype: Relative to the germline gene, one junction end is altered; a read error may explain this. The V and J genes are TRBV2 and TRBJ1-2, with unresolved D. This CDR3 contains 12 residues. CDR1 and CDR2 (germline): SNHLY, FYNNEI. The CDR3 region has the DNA TGTTCCAGCAGCCCGGACTTAGAGGGCTACACCTTC. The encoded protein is CSSSPDLEGYTF.

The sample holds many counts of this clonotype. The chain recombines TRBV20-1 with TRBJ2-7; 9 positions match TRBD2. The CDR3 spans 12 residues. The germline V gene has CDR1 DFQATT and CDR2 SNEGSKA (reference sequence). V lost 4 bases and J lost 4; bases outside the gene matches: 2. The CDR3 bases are TGCAGTGCTATGAGCGGGGGGTACGAGCAGTACTTC. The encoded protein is CSAMSGGYEQYF.

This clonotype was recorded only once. This chain's CDR3 is CASSLRTVHTF. The CDR3, as DNA: TGTGCCAGCAGCTTAAGGACAGTCCACACCTTC. V gene TRBV11-3 combines with J gene TRBJ1-2, with D possibly matching TRBD1 (6 bases). CDR1 and CDR2 from the germline V gene are SGHNT and YENEEA. This CDR3 contains 11 residues. The germline V and J ends were trimmed by 2 bases and 12 bases, with 10 bases remaining between them.

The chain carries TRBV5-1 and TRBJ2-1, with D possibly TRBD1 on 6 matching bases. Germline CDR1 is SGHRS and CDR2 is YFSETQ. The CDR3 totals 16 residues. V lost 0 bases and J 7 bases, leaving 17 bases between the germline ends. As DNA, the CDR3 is TGCGCCAGCAGCTTGGGAACGAACAGGGCATGGAATGAGCAGTTCTTC. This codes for CASSLGTNRAWNEQFF.

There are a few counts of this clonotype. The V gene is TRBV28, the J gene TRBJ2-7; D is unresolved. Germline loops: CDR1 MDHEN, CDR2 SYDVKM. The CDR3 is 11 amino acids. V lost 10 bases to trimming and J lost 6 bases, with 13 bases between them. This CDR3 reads CATTIPGEQYF. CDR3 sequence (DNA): TGTGCCACCACTATCCCCGGCGAGCAGTACTTC.

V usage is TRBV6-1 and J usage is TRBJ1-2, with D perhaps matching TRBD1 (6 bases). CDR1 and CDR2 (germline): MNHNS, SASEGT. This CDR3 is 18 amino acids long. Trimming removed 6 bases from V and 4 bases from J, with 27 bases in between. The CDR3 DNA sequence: TGTGCCAGCAGGCCCCTCGGGGGGCGCTTCAGATCAGGCTATGGCTACACCTTC. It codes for CASRPLGGRFRSGYGYTF.

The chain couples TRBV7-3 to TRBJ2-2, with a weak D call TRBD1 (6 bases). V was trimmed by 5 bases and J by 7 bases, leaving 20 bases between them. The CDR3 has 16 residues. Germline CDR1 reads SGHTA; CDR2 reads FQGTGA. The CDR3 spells CASSPQDSRFIGELFF. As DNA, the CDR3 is TGTGCCAGCAGCCCCCAGGACAGCCGGTTCATCGGGGAGCTGTTTTTT.

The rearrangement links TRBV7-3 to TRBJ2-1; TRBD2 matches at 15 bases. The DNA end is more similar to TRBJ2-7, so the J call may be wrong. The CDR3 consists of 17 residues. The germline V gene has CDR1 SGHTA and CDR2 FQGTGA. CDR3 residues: CASSSGTSGGTYNEQYF. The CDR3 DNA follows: TGTGCCAGCAGCTCCGGGACTAGCGGGGGGACCTACAATGAGCAGTACTTC.

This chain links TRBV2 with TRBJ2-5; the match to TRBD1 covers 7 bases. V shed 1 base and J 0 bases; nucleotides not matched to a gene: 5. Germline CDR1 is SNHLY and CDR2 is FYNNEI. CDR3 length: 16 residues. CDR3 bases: TGTGCCAGCAGTGAAGGCGCAGGGGGTAACCAAGAGACCCAGTACTTC. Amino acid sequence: CASSEGAGGNQETQYF.

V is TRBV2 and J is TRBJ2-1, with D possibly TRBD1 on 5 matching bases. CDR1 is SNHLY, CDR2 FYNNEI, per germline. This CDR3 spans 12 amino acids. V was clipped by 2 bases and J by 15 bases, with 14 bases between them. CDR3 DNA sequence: TGTGCCAGCAGTGAATCGTTGGGGCGCCCGTTCTTC. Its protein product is CASSESLGRPFF.

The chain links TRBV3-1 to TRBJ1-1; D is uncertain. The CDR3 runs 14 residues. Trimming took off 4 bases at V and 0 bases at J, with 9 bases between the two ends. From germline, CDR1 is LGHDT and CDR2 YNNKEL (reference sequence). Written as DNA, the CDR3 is TGTGCCAGCAGCCCCCATCTTATGAACACTGAAGCTTTCTTT. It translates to CASSPHLMNTEAFF.

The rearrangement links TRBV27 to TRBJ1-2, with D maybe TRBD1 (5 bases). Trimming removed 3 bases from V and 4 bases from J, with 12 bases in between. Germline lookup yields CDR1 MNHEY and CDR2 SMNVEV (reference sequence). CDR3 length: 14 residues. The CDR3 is CASSFGARSYGYTF. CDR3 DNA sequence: TGTGCCAGCAGTTTTGGGGCCAGGAGCTATGGCTACACCTTC.

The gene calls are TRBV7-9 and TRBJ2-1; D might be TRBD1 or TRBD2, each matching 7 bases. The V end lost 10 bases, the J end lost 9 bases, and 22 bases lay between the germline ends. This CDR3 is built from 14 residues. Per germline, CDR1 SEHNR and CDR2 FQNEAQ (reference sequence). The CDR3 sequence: CATSSSRGGVEQFF. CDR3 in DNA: TGTGCCACCTCTTCGTCCAGGGGGGGCGTTGAGCAGTTCTTC.

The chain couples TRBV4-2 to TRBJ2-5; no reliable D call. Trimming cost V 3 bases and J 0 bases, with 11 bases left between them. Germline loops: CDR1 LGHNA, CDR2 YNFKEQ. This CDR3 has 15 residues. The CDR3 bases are TGTGCCAGCAGCCAGATGGACGTATACCAAGAGACCCAGTACTTC. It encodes CASSQMDVYQETQYF.

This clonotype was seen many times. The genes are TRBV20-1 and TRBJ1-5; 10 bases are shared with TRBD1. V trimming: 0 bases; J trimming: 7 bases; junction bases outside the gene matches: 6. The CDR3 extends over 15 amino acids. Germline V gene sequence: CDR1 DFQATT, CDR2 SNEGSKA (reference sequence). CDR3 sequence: CSARDWDRGGQPQHF. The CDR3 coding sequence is TGCAGTGCTAGAGACTGGGACAGGGGAGGGCAGCCCCAGCATTTT.

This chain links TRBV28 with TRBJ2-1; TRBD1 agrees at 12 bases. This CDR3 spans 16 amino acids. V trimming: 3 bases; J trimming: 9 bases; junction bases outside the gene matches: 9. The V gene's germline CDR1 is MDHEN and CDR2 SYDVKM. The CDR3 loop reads CASSFRGTGGFGEQFF. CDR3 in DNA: TGTGCCAGCAGTTTTCGCGGGACAGGGGGCTTTGGTGAGCAGTTCTTC.

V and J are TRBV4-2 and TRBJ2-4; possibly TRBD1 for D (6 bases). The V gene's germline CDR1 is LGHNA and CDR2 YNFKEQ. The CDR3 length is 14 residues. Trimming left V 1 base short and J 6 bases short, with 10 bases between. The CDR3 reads CASSQGTDPNIQYF. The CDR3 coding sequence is TGTGCCAGCAGCCAAGGGACAGACCCAAACATTCAGTACTTC.

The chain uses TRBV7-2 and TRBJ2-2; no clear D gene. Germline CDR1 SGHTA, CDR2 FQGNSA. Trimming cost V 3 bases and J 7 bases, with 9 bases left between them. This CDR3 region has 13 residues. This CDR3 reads CASSFRIGGELFF. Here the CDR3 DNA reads TGTGCCAGCAGCTTTAGAATAGGCGGGGAGCTGTTTTTT.

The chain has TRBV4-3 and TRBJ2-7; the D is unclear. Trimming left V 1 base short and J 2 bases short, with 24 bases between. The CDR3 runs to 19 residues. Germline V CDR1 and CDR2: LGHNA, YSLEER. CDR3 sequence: CASSQGDGQLPTDAYEQYF. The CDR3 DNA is TGCGCCAGCAGCCAAGGAGACGGGCAGTTGCCCACTGATGCCTACGAGCAGTACTTC.

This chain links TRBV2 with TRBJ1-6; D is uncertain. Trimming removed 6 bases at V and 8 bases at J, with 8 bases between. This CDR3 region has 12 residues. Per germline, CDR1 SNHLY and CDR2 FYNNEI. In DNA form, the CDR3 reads TGTGCCAGCAGGAGGTGGGATTCACCCCTCCACTTT. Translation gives CASRRWDSPLHF.

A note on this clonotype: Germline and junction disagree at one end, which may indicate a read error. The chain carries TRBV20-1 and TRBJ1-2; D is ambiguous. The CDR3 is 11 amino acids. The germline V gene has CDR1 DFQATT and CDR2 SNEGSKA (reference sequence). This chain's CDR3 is CSARVGYGCTF. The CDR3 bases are TGCAGTGCTAGAGTAGGCTATGGCTGCACCTTC.

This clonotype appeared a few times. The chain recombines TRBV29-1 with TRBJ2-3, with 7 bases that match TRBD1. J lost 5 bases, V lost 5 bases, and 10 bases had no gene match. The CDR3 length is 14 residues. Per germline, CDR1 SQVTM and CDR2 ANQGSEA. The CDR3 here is CSVPPRGQGDTQYF. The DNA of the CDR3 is TGCAGCGTTCCCCCGAGGGGGCAGGGAGATACGCAGTATTTT.

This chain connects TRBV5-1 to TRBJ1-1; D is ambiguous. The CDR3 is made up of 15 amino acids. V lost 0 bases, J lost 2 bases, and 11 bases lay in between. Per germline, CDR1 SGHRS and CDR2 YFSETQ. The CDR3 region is CASSLVAAVNTEAFF. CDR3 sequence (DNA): TGCGCCAGCAGCTTGGTGGCAGCGGTTAACACTGAAGCTTTCTTT.

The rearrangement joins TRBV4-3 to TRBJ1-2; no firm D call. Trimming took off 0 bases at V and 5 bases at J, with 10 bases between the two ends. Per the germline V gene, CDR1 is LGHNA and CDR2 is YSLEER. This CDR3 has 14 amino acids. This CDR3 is CASSQDYAIYGYTF. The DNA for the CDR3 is TGCGCCAGCAGCCAAGATTACGCGATATATGGCTACACCTTC.

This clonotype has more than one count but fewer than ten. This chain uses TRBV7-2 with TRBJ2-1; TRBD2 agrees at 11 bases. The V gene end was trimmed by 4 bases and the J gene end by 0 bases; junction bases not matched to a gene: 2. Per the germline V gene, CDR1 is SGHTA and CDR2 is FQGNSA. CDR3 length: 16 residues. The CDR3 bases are TGTGCCAGCAGCTGGCTAGCGGGGGGCTCCTACAATGAGCAGTTCTTC. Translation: CASSWLAGGSYNEQFF.

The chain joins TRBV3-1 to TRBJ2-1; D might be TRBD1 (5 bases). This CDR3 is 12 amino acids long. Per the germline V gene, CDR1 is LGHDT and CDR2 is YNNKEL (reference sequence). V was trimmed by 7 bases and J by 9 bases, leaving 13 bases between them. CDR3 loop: CASNLLQGEQFF. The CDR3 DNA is TGTGCCAGCAACCTACTTCAGGGTGAGCAGTTCTTC.